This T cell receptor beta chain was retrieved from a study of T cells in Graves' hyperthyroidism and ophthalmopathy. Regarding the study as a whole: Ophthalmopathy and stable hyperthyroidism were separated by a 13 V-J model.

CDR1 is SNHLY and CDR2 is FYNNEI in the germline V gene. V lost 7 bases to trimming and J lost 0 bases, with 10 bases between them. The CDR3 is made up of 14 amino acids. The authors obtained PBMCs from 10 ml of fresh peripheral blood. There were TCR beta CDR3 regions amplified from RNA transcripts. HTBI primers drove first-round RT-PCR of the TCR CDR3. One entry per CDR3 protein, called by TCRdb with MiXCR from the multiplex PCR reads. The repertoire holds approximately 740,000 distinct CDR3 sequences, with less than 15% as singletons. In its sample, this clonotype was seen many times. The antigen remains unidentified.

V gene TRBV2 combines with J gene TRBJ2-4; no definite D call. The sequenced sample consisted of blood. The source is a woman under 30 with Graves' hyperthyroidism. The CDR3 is CASTGDLAKNIQYF. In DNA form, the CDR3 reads TGTGCCAGCACTGGCGACTTAGCCAAAAACATTCAGTACTTC.